These T cell receptor beta chains were read from a single sample in a study of blood T cells in healthy people across ages. Each CDR3 protein gets one entry after TCRdb re-called the 5' RACE reads with MiXCR. The sample contains 540,000 or so distinct CDR3 sequences, around 24% of which appear only once. This sample also appeared in a second study, on T cells of mothers and their children.

Sequencing was carried out using blood. The source of these receptors is a boy younger than 18 in good health. Both conserved end residues are trimmed from each CDR3. Fields, in order: D gene, V gene, J gene, CDR3 protein. A D gene is named only where the DNA matches it firmly.

>TRBD2|TRBV29-1|TRBJ2-2
SAGLANGELF
>.|TRBV3-1|TRBJ1-1
ASSSPHLRAF
>TRBD2|TRBV29-1|TRBJ2-1
SVEGNPSGGIGVQF
>.|TRBV2|TRBJ1-6
ASSEARTGYNSPLH
>TRBD1|TRBV4-3|TRBJ1-5
ASSQDRTGLYQPQH
>.|TRBV29-1|TRBJ2-5
SVTGNQETQY
>TRBD1|TRBV4-3|TRBJ1-2
ASSQDRDRGWDGYT
>.|TRBV9|.
ASSPRSDYEQY
>.|TRBV7-2|TRBJ2-3
ASSRTDTQY
>TRBD1|TRBV12-3/TRBV12-4|TRBJ2-1
ASSLGQGWQF
>.|TRBV6-6|TRBJ2-7
ANSLQLQTPTFDEQY
>TRBD1|TRBV10-3|TRBJ1-2
AISDDRGNGYT